The 7 T cell receptor beta chains in this list originate from one sample, sequenced in a study of shared clonotypes between healthy human individuals. Measured with immunoSEQ multiplex PCR; TCRdb has only the in-frame clones, and not every one. The table lists roughly 1.4 million clones, roughly 98.5% of them singletons, with approximately 0.4% in the top ten. The specimen was naive CD4+ T cells sorted from blood. Subset indicated: CD45RA+ positively selected. Source of these receptors: a man aged 25 to 45 in good health.

J is TRBJ1-1 and V is TRBV4-2, with TRBD1 matching over 9 bases. CDR3 size: 15 residues. From germline, CDR1 is LGHNA and CDR2 YNFKEQ. The V gene end was trimmed by 5 bases and the J gene end by 5 bases; junction bases not matched to a gene: 9. In nucleotides, the CDR3 is TGTGCCAGCAGCTTGTCACAGGGGGCGCGAACTGAAGCTTTCTTT. Protein product: CASSLSQGARTEAFF.

The chain carries TRBV19 and TRBJ2-5; 12 nucleotides agree with TRBD2. The junction had 11 bases not matched to a gene; V was cut back by 4 bases and J by 5 bases. The CDR3 covers 17 residues. The V gene's germline CDR1 is LNHDA and CDR2 SQIVND (reference sequence). The CDR3 is CASSSGLTSGRAETQYF. The CDR3 DNA sequence: TGTGCCAGTAGTAGCGGGCTGACTAGCGGGAGAGCGGAGACCCAGTACTTC.

CDR3 nucleotide sequence: TGTTTGGCTAGCCGGTTCCCTCAAGGTTACCAGCAGTACTTC. Its protein product is CLASRFPQGYQQYF. V is TRBV5-8 and J is TRBJ2-7, with D possibly TRBD2 on 5 matching bases. In germline, CDR1 is SGHTS, CDR2 YDEGEE. The CDR3 consists of 14 residues. Using reference TRBV5-8 and TRBJ2-7 for the parts outside the CDR3, the full variable domain is EAGVTQSPTHLIKTRGQQATLRCSPISGHTSVYWYQQALGLGLQFLLWYDEGEERNRGNFPPRFSGRQFPNYSSELNVNALELEDSALYLCLASRFPQGYQQYFGPGTRLTVT.

As DNA, the CDR3 is TGTGCCAGCGCAGCACCGGGCACTGAAGCTTTCTTT. As protein: CASAAPGTEAFF. This chain joins TRBV2 and TRBJ1-1; D is unclear. Germline V gene data show CDR1 as SNHLY and CDR2 as FYNNEI. This CDR3 is 12 amino acids long. The V end was cut by 8 bases, the J end by 4 bases, with 11 bases between.

The rearrangement joins TRBV10-3 to TRBJ2-1, with D unresolved. Germline loops: CDR1 ENHRY, CDR2 SYGVKD. Trimming took 6 bases from V and 2 from J, leaving 14 bases between them. This CDR3 has 15 residues. The CDR3 DNA is TGTGCCATCAGCCCCGACGGTCCCGCCTACAATGAGCAGTTCTTC. It codes for CAISPDGPAYNEQFF.

The CDR3 sequence is CASSPPSGIQYEQYF. The CDR3 bases are TGTGCCAGCTCACCACCGAGCGGGATCCAATACGAGCAGTACTTC. The chain uses TRBV18 and TRBJ2-7; 7 bases align to TRBD2. Germline assignment: CDR1 KGHSH and CDR2 LQKENI. J was trimmed by 4 bases and V by 0 bases; bases with no gene match: 6. CDR3 size: 15 residues.

The V and J genes are TRBV7-2 and TRBJ1-2; D is ambiguous. The CDR3 has 16 residues. Trimming pared 3 bases from V and 6 bases from J, leaving 20 bases between. Germline CDR1 and CDR2: SGHTA and FQGNSA. CDR3 nucleotide sequence: TGTGCCAGCAGCTTTCAAGACTTGTCGGGAGGCGATGGCTACACCTTC. The encoded protein is CASSFQDLSGGDGYTF.